This TCR beta chain derives from a study of T-cell reconstitution after alpha-beta-depleted transplantation in children. This clonotype has ten or more counts. Using unique molecular identifiers, the investigators prepared the TCRbeta library. TCRdb reprocessed the PCR reads with MiXCR, giving one entry per CDR3 protein. The top ten clones hold 0.9% to 1.2% of a sample with around 600,000 distinct CDR3 sequences, roughly 15% of them seen once. Germline V CDR1 and CDR2: DFQATT, SNEGSKA (reference sequence). V shed 1 base and J shed 5 bases, with 14 bases lying between them. The CDR3 is 14 amino acids. The gene calls are TRBV20-1 and TRBJ2-5; no clear D gene. Sequenced material: PBMCs from the stem cell graft donor, taken from the stem cell graft. This clonotype was sampled from a human donor who donated a stem cell graft to a child with acute myeloid leukemia. CDR3 protein: CSARVMGNWETQYF. The CDR3 region has the DNA TGCAGTGCTAGAGTAATGGGGAATTGGGAGACCCAGTACTTC.